The T cell receptor (beta chain) under discussion was sequenced for a study of shared clonotypes between healthy human individuals. Only in-frame clones appear in the TCRdb table, and some are missing; sequencing was by immunoSEQ multiplex PCR. The sample yields around 200,000 clones, around 63% seen once. V lost 2 bases and J 6 bases, leaving 13 bases between the germline ends. The CDR3 contains 13 residues. Per germline, CDR1 GTSNPN and CDR2 SVGIG (reference sequence). Sequenced: memory CD4+ T cells sorted from blood. Subset: CD45RA-negative fraction. The chain combines TRBV30 with TRBJ1-1; D unresolved. The TCR sequence derives from a man younger than 45 in good health. The CDR3 here is CAWSREWRAEAFF. The CDR3 nucleotides read TGTGCCTGGAGTCGCGAGTGGAGGGCTGAAGCTTTCTTT.